Following are 29 T cell receptor beta chains from one sample sequenced in a study of T cells in Graves' hyperthyroidism and ophthalmopathy (dated by TCRdb to the late 2010s). The library was prepared using multiplex PCR. The sample was run on an Illumina HiSeq 2000. TCR beta CDR3 regions were amplified from RNA transcripts. For the first round of RT-PCR on the TCR CDR3, the HTBI primer set was used together with the Qiagen OneStep RT-PCR kit. TCRdb handled the public reads itself, with Q25 trimming in fastp and clone calling in MiXCR, and kept productive beta chains. One record per CDR3 amino acid sequence lists the most common genes and DNA. The sample data list about 720,000 distinct CDR3 sequences, and about 17% of these were observed just once. The biggest ten clones account for around 7.7% of the sample. The sample comprised blood. Receptors originate from a man younger than 35 with Graves' hyperthyroidism.

Concerning this clonotype itself: The conserved closing phenylalanine or tryptophan is absent in this CDR3, likely reflecting a read error. This chain links TRBV12-3 or TRBV12-4 with TRBJ2-1; perhaps TRBD1 as D (6 bases). The V and J ends lost 5 bases and 2 bases respectively, with 16 bases between them. There are 16 residues in the CDR3. CDR3 bases: TGTGCCAGCAGTGGGGACACGGGACGACCCTACAATGAGCAGTTCTCC. Protein: CASSGDTGRPYNEQFS.

Ten or more counts support this clonotype. The gene calls are TRBV12-3 or TRBV12-4 and TRBJ2-1; D remains unclear. V was cut by 6 bases and J by 9 bases, with 9 bases left in between. CDR3 length: 11 residues. CDR3: CASSFGSEQFF. In DNA, the CDR3 is TGTGCCAGCAGCTTTGGATCTGAGCAGTTCTTC.

The chain employs TRBV4-2 and TRBJ1-1; D possibly corresponds to TRBD1 (5 bases). The CDR3 totals 15 residues. Germline CDR1 is LGHNA and CDR2 is YNFKEQ. V lost 4 bases and J lost 0, with 12 bases in between. The CDR3 coding sequence is TGTGCCAGCAGCCTTATGACAGTTATGAACACTGAAGCTTTCTTT. Its protein is CASSLMTVMNTEAFF.

This clonotype was seen many times. The J gene is TRBJ1-1, the V gene TRBV28; unclear D gene. CDR1 is MDHEN, CDR2 SYDVKM, per germline. Between the trimmed V and J ends, which lost 1 base and 0 bases, there was a span of 6 bases. This CDR3 is 14 amino acids long. The CDR3 nucleotides are TGTGCCAGCAGTTTATCAAGATTGAACACTGAAGCTTTCTTT. Protein product: CASSLSRLNTEAFF.

This clonotype was seen only a few times. V usage is TRBV28 and J usage is TRBJ2-7, with D uncertain. Trimming shortened V by 7 bases and J by 2 bases, and 15 bases separated the two germline ends. Germline CDR1 and CDR2: MDHEN and SYDVKM. This CDR3 has 14 residues. The CDR3 protein is CASIPPGSTYEQYF. The CDR3 nucleotides read TGTGCCAGCATTCCACCTGGGTCCACCTACGAGCAGTACTTC.

This clonotype has a handful of counts. The V gene is TRBV30, the J gene TRBJ2-1; TRBD2 matches 10 bases. V lost 4 bases, J lost 5 bases, and 11 bases stayed unmatched. The CDR3 totals 16 residues. In germline, CDR1 is GTSNPN, CDR2 SVGIG (reference sequence). The CDR3 loop is CAWNPRLAGHNNEQFF. CDR3 coding DNA: TGTGCCTGGAATCCCCGACTAGCGGGCCACAACAATGAGCAGTTCTTC. The variable domain in full, completed from reference TRBV30 and TRBJ2-1, reads SQTIHQWPATLVQPVGSPLSLECTVEGTSNPNLYWYRQAAGRGLQLLFYSVGIGQISSEVPQNLSASRPQDRQFILSSKKLLLSDSGFYLCAWNPRLAGHNNEQFFGPGTRLTVL.

The chain couples TRBV14 to TRBJ2-5; D remains ambiguous. Germline CDR1 and CDR2: SGHDN and FVKESK. V was trimmed by 1 base and J by 6 bases, leaving 6 bases between them. CDR3 length: 12 amino acids. The CDR3 nucleotides are TGTGCCAGCAGCCAAGGTCGGCAGACCCAGTACTTC. Translating gives CASSQGRQTQYF.

In this sample, this clonotype turned up many times. The rearrangement links TRBV3-1 to TRBJ1-1, with no clear D. The CDR3 is 15 amino acids. Germline V gene sequence: CDR1 LGHDT, CDR2 YNNKEL (reference sequence). V lost 4 bases, J lost 0 bases, and 12 bases lay in between. For the CDR3, the DNA is TGTGCCAGCAGCCCCCAAGGTAGTATGAACACTGAAGCTTTCTTT. Translated, it gives CASSPQGSMNTEAFF.

Ten or more counts support this clonotype. The chain recombines TRBV2 with TRBJ1-1; D may be TRBD1 (5 bases). The CDR3 covers 13 residues. V lost 7 bases to trimming and J lost 1 base, with 10 bases between them. Germline values: CDR1 SNHLY, CDR2 FYNNEI. CDR3 protein: CASTGTQNTEAFF. Written as DNA, the CDR3 is TGTGCCAGCACCGGGACCCAGAACACTGAAGCTTTCTTT.

This clonotype was seen more than once but under ten times. The chain's CDR3 is CAWKRRRNTEAFF. In DNA form, the CDR3 reads TGTGCCTGGAAACGACGCCGGAACACTGAAGCTTTCTTT. The chain is built from TRBV30 and TRBJ1-1, with D unclear. Trimming took 4 bases from V and 1 from J, leaving 10 bases between them. Germline V lookup: CDR1 GTSNPN, CDR2 SVGIG (reference sequence). The CDR3 length is 13 residues. The whole variable domain, filled in from reference TRBV30 and TRBJ1-1, reads SQTIHQWPATLVQPVGSPLSLECTVEGTSNPNLYWYRQAAGRGLQLLFYSVGIGQISSEVPQNLSASRPQDRQFILSSKKLLLSDSGFYLCAWKRRRNTEAFFGQGTRLTVV.

This clonotype was observed at least ten times. This rearrangement joins TRBV12-3 or TRBV12-4 to TRBJ2-4; 8 bases line up with TRBD1. Losses at the gene ends were 6 bases for V and 1 base for J; bases not matched to a gene: 2. There are 14 residues in the CDR3. For the CDR3, the DNA is TGTGCCAGCAGACGACAGGGGGCCAAAAACATTCAGTACTTC. Its translation: CASRRQGAKNIQYF.

Many counts were recorded for this clonotype. This chain uses TRBV11-2 with TRBJ2-3; D is undetermined. V was pared by 4 bases and J by 3 bases, with 11 bases between. The germline V gene has CDR1 SGHAT and CDR2 FQNNGV. The CDR3 sequence is 14 residues long. DNA for the CDR3: TGTGCCAGCAGCTCCCTCGATGGGACAGATACGCAGTATTTT. It is translated as CASSSLDGTDTQYF.

This clonotype was seen ten or more times. V and J are TRBV2 and TRBJ2-1; 8 bases align to TRBD2. Germline CDR1 is SNHLY and CDR2 is FYNNEI. The trim removed 6 bases at V and 0 bases at J, leaving 4 bases unmatched. This CDR3 is built from 15 residues. The CDR3 nucleotides are TGTGCCAGCAGCCGCGGGGGGATCTCCTACAATGAGCAGTTCTTC. As protein: CASSRGGISYNEQFF.

The chain carries TRBV20-1 and TRBJ2-7, with 13 positions matching TRBD2. CDR1 and CDR2 (germline): DFQATT, SNEGSKA (reference sequence). J was trimmed by 4 bases and V by 5 bases; bases with no gene match: 11. The CDR3 is made up of 16 amino acids. In nucleotides, the CDR3 is TGCAGTGCTCGAGGGACTAGCGGGACCGAACGTTACGAGCAGTACTTC. This translates into CSARGTSGTERYEQYF.

This chain uses TRBV20-1 with TRBJ2-1, with a tentative D call TRBD2 (5 bases). V lost 3 bases, J lost 8 bases, and 23 bases lay in between. The CDR3 is 16 amino acids. Per the germline V gene, CDR1 is DFQATT and CDR2 is SNEGSKA (reference sequence). CDR3 loop: CSASLSWLAVGDEQFF. The DNA of the CDR3 is TGCAGTGCTAGTCTGTCCTGGCTAGCAGTTGGCGATGAGCAGTTCTTC.

This chain uses TRBV4-1 with TRBJ1-2; possible D gene TRBD1, 5 bases. Germline CDR1 MGHRA, CDR2 YSYEKL. With 0 bases removed from V and 4 bases from J, the gap between germline ends came to 9 bases. The CDR3 has 14 amino acids. The DNA of the CDR3 is TGCGCCAGCAGCCAAGATCCCCAGGGCTATGGCTACACCTTC. This encodes CASSQDPQGYGYTF.

A word on this clonotype: A much bigger clone sits one base away, suggesting this may be a read error. Because the CDR3 is missing its conserved closing phenylalanine or tryptophan, this is likely a read error. V gene TRBV2 combines with J gene TRBJ1-6, with TRBD1 matching over 7 bases. The germline V gene has CDR1 SNHLY and CDR2 FYNNEI. The V segment lost 6 bases and the J segment 2 bases; nucleotides outside the gene matches: 10. The length of the CDR3 is 17 residues. DNA for the CDR3: TGTGCCAGCAGCGCATACCTCGGGACAGCCTATAATTCACCCCTCCACGTT. This sequence encodes CASSAYLGTAYNSPLHV.

The chain carries TRBV6-1 and TRBJ1-3; no firm D call. This CDR3 has 14 residues. Germline V gene sequence: CDR1 MNHNS, CDR2 SASEGT. Trimming left V 11 bases short and J 3 bases short, with 17 bases between. CDR3 bases: TGTGCCGGCCAACGAGGGTATGGTGGAAACACCATATATTTT. As protein: CAGQRGYGGNTIYF.

Only a few counts were recorded for this clonotype. The CDR3, as DNA: TGTGCCAGCAGATCCTCTGGGCAGGGGGTCTACGAGCAGTACTTC. Protein sequence: CASRSSGQGVYEQYF. The V gene is TRBV25-1, the J gene TRBJ2-7; 7 nucleotides line up with TRBD1. Trimming removed 6 bases from V and 3 bases from J; junction bases left unmatched: 11. This CDR3 region has 15 residues. The germline V gene has CDR1 MGHDK and CDR2 SYGVNS.

This clonotype was seen more than once but under ten times. The chain's CDR3 is CASSYSVFPGGYNSPLHF. CDR3 DNA sequence: TGTGCCAGCAGTTACTCAGTTTTCCCCGGCGGGTATAATTCACCCCTCCACTTT. This chain uses TRBV6-5 with TRBJ1-6; unclear D gene. CDR3 size: 18 residues. Trimming took 0 bases from V and 4 from J, leaving 16 bases between them. CDR1 is MNHEY, CDR2 SVGAGI, per germline.

This clonotype was detected ten times or more. The rearrangement uses TRBV7-9 and TRBJ2-5; D remains ambiguous. CDR3 length: 16 amino acids. Trimming stripped 1 base from V and 0 bases from J, with 12 bases between. Germline V CDR1 and CDR2: SEHNR, FQNEAQ (reference sequence). The CDR3, as DNA: TGTGCCAGCAGCTTAGGAACGGCAAAGTACCAAGAGACCCAGTACTTC. Translating it yields CASSLGTAKYQETQYF.

This clonotype turned up a few times. J is TRBJ1-4 and V is TRBV20-1; 8 bases are a match to TRBD1. The V gene's germline CDR1 is DFQATT and CDR2 SNEGSKA (reference sequence). The CDR3 contains 13 residues. Trimming took 3 bases from V and 8 from J; bases not matched to a gene: 5. The CDR3 coding sequence is TGCAGTGCTAGTATTTGGACAGGGGAAAAACTGTTTTTT. Its protein is CSASIWTGEKLFF.

The V call is TRBV3-1, the J call TRBJ2-5, with D tentatively TRBD2 (5 bases). From germline, CDR1 is LGHDT and CDR2 YNNKEL (reference sequence). This CDR3 is 15 amino acids long. Trimming left V 0 bases short and J 5 bases short, with 13 bases between. The CDR3 DNA follows: TGTGCCAGCAGCCAAGATATTGCGAGGGAGGAGACCCAGTACTTC. Protein sequence: CASSQDIAREETQYF.

In the case of this clonotype: Sequence at one end of the junction differs from germline and may be a read error. This sequence joins TRBV3-1 and TRBJ1-3; 7 bases line up with TRBD1. Germline lookup yields CDR1 LGHDT and CDR2 YNNKEL (reference sequence). The CDR3 spans 16 residues. CDR3 nucleotides: TGTGACAGCAGCCAAGATCTGGGACAGAACAGAAACACCATATATTTT. Amino acid sequence: CDSSQDLGQNRNTIYF.

The chain recombines TRBV28 with TRBJ1-2; the D is unclear. Germline loops: CDR1 MDHEN, CDR2 SYDVKM. CDR3 length: 13 residues. The V end was cut by 6 bases, the J end by 5 bases, with 13 bases between. The CDR3 DNA reads as TGTGCCAGCAGATTAGTCCGTGGATATGGCTACACCTTC. Translation gives CASRLVRGYGYTF.

Turning to this clonotype: Being one base from a much bigger clone, this may be a read error. The gene calls are TRBV2 and TRBJ1-2; D is unclear. There are 14 residues in the CDR3. V shed 6 bases and J shed 4 bases, with 15 bases lying between them. CDR1 is SNHLY and CDR2 is FYNNEI in the germline V gene. The DNA of the CDR3 is TGTGCCAGCAGACATAGGTCGGGAAGCTATGGCTACACCTTC. Translating it yields CASRHRSGSYGYTF.

This clonotype was observed at least ten times. The rearrangement uses TRBV28 and TRBJ2-5; D ambiguous. Trimming left V 6 bases short and J 4 bases short, with 9 bases between. Germline V gives CDR1 MDHEN, CDR2 SYDVKM. This CDR3 is 12 amino acids long. CDR3 bases: TGTGCCAGCAGGGTAGCCGGAGAGACCCAGTACTTC. This gives the protein CASRVAGETQYF.

The J gene is TRBJ2-7, the V gene TRBV3-1; TRBD2 might be the D (6 bases). With 2 bases removed from V and 3 bases from J, the gap between germline ends came to 17 bases. This CDR3 is 16 amino acids long. Germline lookup yields CDR1 LGHDT and CDR2 YNNKEL (reference sequence). The CDR3 loop is CASSQYSRGNHYEQYF. In DNA, the CDR3 is TGTGCCAGCAGCCAATACTCACGGGGGAATCACTACGAGCAGTACTTC.

This clonotype occurred many times. The chain joins TRBV20-1 to TRBJ2-5; 8 bases line up with TRBD1. The V gene end was trimmed by 6 bases and the J gene end by 1 base; junction bases not matched to a gene: 7. Germline assignment: CDR1 DFQATT and CDR2 SNEGSKA (reference sequence). The CDR3 spans 14 residues. The CDR3 region has the DNA TGCAGTGCCACGACAGGGGCCCTCCAAGAGACCCAGTACTTC. Its protein product is CSATTGALQETQYF.